This T cell receptor beta chain was documented in a study of OX40 agonist ivuxolimab in advanced cancers. Comments on this clone: This specimen includes other DNA sequences encoding the same CDR3.

Sequencing was performed with immunoSEQ multiplex PCR; in TCRdb, only in-frame clones are kept and a portion is missing. Of 80,000 to 100,000 clones listed, approximately 93% were seen once; the top ten hold about 0.19%. CDR1 is LNHNV and CDR2 is YYDKDF in the germline V gene (reference sequence). V was pared by 0 bases and J by 2 bases, with 8 bases between. The CDR3 loop spans 15 amino acids. The sample consisted of CD4+ or CD8+ T cells sorted from blood, taken in a trial of the OX40 agonist ivuxolimab. The chain employs TRBV15 and TRBJ1-5, with D unresolved. This TCR derives from an adult with an advanced solid tumor such as melanoma, head and neck, liver or kidney cancer. The CDR3 loop reads CATSRDPGGNQPQHF. Here the CDR3 DNA reads TGTGCCACCAGCAGAGATCCGGGAGGCAATCAGCCCCAGCATTTT.